The 17 T cell receptor beta chains listed next were all sequenced from one sample in a study of neurological immune-mediated disorders. Using its own MiXCR run on the 5' RACE reads, TCRdb lists one record per CDR3 protein. This sample has roughly 30,000 distinct CDR3 sequences, with over 10% found just once. Sequenced input: PBMCs. These receptors originate from a woman aged 60-70 years in good health.

This clonotype was recorded only once. The chain links TRBV5-6 to TRBJ2-7, with D perhaps matching TRBD1 (6 bases). Germline V gene data show CDR1 as SGHDT and CDR2 as YYEEEE. This CDR3 spans 13 amino acids. Between the trimmed V and J ends, which lost 1 base and 2 bases, there was a span of 7 bases. The chain's CDR3 is CASSLQGPYEQYV. The DNA for the CDR3 is TGTGCCAGCAGCTTGCAGGGGCCCTACGAGCAGTACGTC.

This clonotype occurred a few times. V is TRBV6-1 and J is TRBJ2-2, with 9 bases that match TRBD2. The CDR3 length is 16 residues. The V gene's germline CDR1 is MNHNS and CDR2 SASEGT. V gave up 6 bases and J gave up 6 bases; unmatched junction bases: 11. The CDR3 sequence: CASRTVAGGLPGELFF. CDR3 nucleotides: TGTGCCAGCAGAACTGTTGCGGGGGGGCTTCCCGGGGAGCTGTTTTTT.

V usage is TRBV7-6 and J usage is TRBJ1-2; D remains ambiguous. This CDR3 has 13 amino acids. Germline-derived CDR1 and CDR2 are SGHVS and FNYEAQ. V was cut by 1 base and J by 6 bases, with 9 bases left in between. The CDR3 protein is CASSLGSTDGYTF. The CDR3 DNA is TGTGCCAGCAGCTTAGGTTCAACGGATGGCTACACCTTC.

By its share, this clonotype is medium-sized (0.01 to 0.1%). The rearrangement joins TRBV5-1 to TRBJ2-7; TRBD1 aligns across 8 bases. The CDR3 totals 13 residues. The V segment lost 4 bases and the J segment 7 bases; nucleotides outside the gene matches: 7. Germline CDR1 and CDR2: SGHRS and YFSETQ. The CDR3 nucleotides are TGCGCCAGCAGCCCAAGGACAGGGAAGGAGCAGTACTTC. It yields the protein CASSPRTGKEQYF.

The sample holds many counts of this clonotype. The rearrangement links TRBV4-2 to TRBJ2-5; 7 nucleotides agree with TRBD2. With 5 bases clipped from V and 2 bases from J, the junction kept 8 bases outside the gene matches. The CDR3 spans 15 residues. Germline CDR1 is LGHNA and CDR2 is YNFKEQ. The chain's CDR3 is CASSVGTTYQETQYF. In DNA form, the CDR3 reads TGTGCCAGCAGCGTTGGGACTACTTATCAAGAGACCCAGTACTTC.

This clonotype was recorded at least ten times. The J gene is TRBJ2-1, the V gene TRBV5-1; 10 bases fit TRBD1. Germline loops: CDR1 SGHRS, CDR2 YFSETQ. Trimming removed 0 bases from V and 4 bases from J; junction bases left unmatched: 1. CDR3 length equals 15 residues. In nucleotides, the CDR3 is TGCGCCAGCAGCTTGGGGACAGGGGGGTACAATGAGCAGTTCTTC. It yields the protein CASSLGTGGYNEQFF.

The chain combines TRBV7-6 with TRBJ2-1; TRBD2 matches at 9 bases. J gave up 5 bases and V 2 bases, and 10 bases lay outside the gene matches. The CDR3 is 17 amino acids. Looked up from germline, CDR1 is SGHVS and CDR2 is FNYEAQ. The DNA of the CDR3 is TGTGCCAGCAGCTTACTGGTACCGGGACTAGCCCACAATGAGCAGTTCTTC. This sequence encodes CASSLLVPGLAHNEQFF.

The chain recombines TRBV11-3 with TRBJ2-1, with unresolved D. The CDR3 extends over 12 amino acids. Looked up from germline, CDR1 is SGHNT and CDR2 is YENEEA. V was trimmed by 0 bases and J by 8 bases, leaving 5 bases between them. The CDR3 loop is CASSLDMHEQFF. Here the CDR3 DNA reads TGTGCCAGCAGCTTAGATATGCATGAGCAGTTCTTC.

The table lists this clonotype with many counts. The chain is built from TRBV5-6 and TRBJ1-5, with 8 bases fitting TRBD1. CDR3 length: 13 residues. The germline gives CDR1 SGHDT, CDR2 YYEEEE. The J segment lost 7 bases and the V segment lost 6 bases, leaving 6 bases of the junction unmatched. The CDR3 spells CASNPQGGQPQHF. The CDR3 DNA reads TGTGCCAGCAACCCACAGGGGGGCCAGCCCCAGCATTTT.

In the case of this clonotype: Possible read error: a much larger clone is one base away. The J gene is TRBJ1-1, the V gene TRBV20-1; no definite D call. CDR1 is DFQATT, CDR2 SNEGSKA, per germline (reference sequence). The V and J ends lost 3 bases and 8 bases respectively, with 7 bases between them. The CDR3 contains 10 residues. The CDR3 spells CSARHLEAFF. The CDR3 nucleotides are TGCAGTGCTAGGCACCTAGAAGCTTTCTTT.

The chain carries TRBV5-1 and TRBJ2-6; 9 nucleotides align to TRBD1. The CDR3 has 18 amino acids. The germline CDR1 and CDR2 sequences are SGHRS and YFSETQ. V trimming: 4 bases; J trimming: 0 bases; junction bases outside the gene matches: 8. The CDR3 loop reads CASSVGTGYYSGANVLTF. CDR3 bases: TGCGCCAGCAGCGTAGGGACAGGGTATTACTCTGGGGCCAACGTCCTGACTTTC.

This clonotype showed up many times. The chain is built from TRBV12-5 and TRBJ1-4; D is possibly TRBD1 (5 bases). The V end was cut by 8 bases, the J end by 7 bases, with 20 bases between. Looked up from germline, CDR1 is LGHNT and CDR2 is FRNRAP. The CDR3 contains 15 residues. For the CDR3, the DNA is TGTGCTAGTAGCCGGGCCCCCCAGGGTTCTGAAAAACTGTTTTTT. It yields the protein CASSRAPQGSEKLFF. Full variable domain (missing parts from reference TRBV12-5 and TRBJ1-4): DARVTQTPRHKVTEMGQEVTMRCQPILGHNTVFWYRQTMMQGLELLAYFRNRAPLDDSGMPKDRFSAEMPDATLATLKIQPSEPRDSAVYFCASSRAPQGSEKLFFGSGTQLSVL.

This chain connects TRBV5-1 to TRBJ2-5; no firm D call. Germline V gives CDR1 SGHRS, CDR2 YFSETQ. The CDR3 runs 11 residues. The ends were cut back, 6 bases at V and 3 bases at J, with 6 bases in the middle. CDR3 DNA sequence: TGCGCCAGCAAATCTGAAGAGACCCAGTACTTC. It translates to CASKSEETQYF.

Ten or more counts support this clonotype. V gene TRBV7-2 combines with J gene TRBJ2-7; D may be TRBD1 (6 bases). V was pared by 7 bases and J by 6 bases, with 22 bases between. The CDR3 covers 15 residues. Germline CDR1 SGHTA, CDR2 FQGNSA. The CDR3 DNA reads TGTGCCAGCACTCCAATAGTGGGGGCAGGGGTCGAGCAGTACTTC. It translates to CASTPIVGAGVEQYF.

The genes are TRBV7-2 and TRBJ2-7; D gene unclear. Trimming stripped 1 base from V and 0 bases from J, with 4 bases between. The germline CDR1 and CDR2 sequences are SGHTA and FQGNSA. This CDR3 region has 13 residues. In DNA, the CDR3 is TGTGCCAGCAGCTTAGTAGCCTCCTACGAGCAGTACTTC. Protein sequence: CASSLVASYEQYF.

This clonotype came up many times. The chain is built from TRBV5-1 and TRBJ2-1, with 9 bases matching TRBD2. This CDR3 spans 14 amino acids. Germline CDR1 SGHRS, CDR2 YFSETQ. V trimming: 3 bases; J trimming: 8 bases; junction bases outside the gene matches: 6. The CDR3: CASSSGLAGDEQFF. DNA of the CDR3: TGCGCCAGCAGCTCGGGACTAGCCGGGGATGAGCAGTTCTTC. The full variable domain, in which reference TRBV5-1 and TRBJ2-1 provide the parts outside the CDR3, is KAGVTQTPRYLIKTRGQQVTLSCSPISGHRSVSWYQQTPGQGLQFLFEYFSETQRNKGNFPGRFSGRQFSNSRSEMNVSTLELGDSALYLCASSSGLAGDEQFFGPGTRLTVL.

This clonotype has ten or more counts. At one boundary the junction diverges from the germline segment, which might be a read error. The gene calls are TRBV20-1 and TRBJ1-6; the match to TRBD1 covers 9 bases. The length of the CDR3 is 15 residues. Germline CDR1 DFQATT, CDR2 SNEGSKA (reference sequence). CDR3 sequence (DNA): TGCAGTGCTAGAGTCATGGGGACAGGGAAGAATCCCCCTGAGTTT. Its translation: CSARVMGTGKNPPEF.